A single sample is the source of the 18 T cell receptor beta chains below, sequenced in a study of T cells in Graves' hyperthyroidism and ophthalmopathy. There were TCR beta CDR3 regions amplified from RNA transcripts. The HTBI set primed first-round TCR CDR3 RT-PCR. TCRdb redid the calling of the multiplex PCR reads with MiXCR, one entry per CDR3 protein. The sample includes approximately 300,000 distinct CDR3 sequences, about 17% of them seen just once. The sequenced sample consisted of blood. The source is an older woman with Graves' ophthalmopathy.

This clonotype was counted many times. The rearrangement joins TRBV5-8 to TRBJ2-5, with 10 bases fitting TRBD1. Germline V gene data show CDR1 as SGHTS and CDR2 as YDEGEE. V shed 4 bases and J 5 bases; nucleotides not matched to a gene: 5. The CDR3 runs 14 residues. The CDR3 coding sequence is TGTGCCAGCAGCAGGACAGGGGGACGGGAGACCCAGTACTTC. It specifies CASSRTGGRETQYF.

This chain joins TRBV7-2 and TRBJ1-4, with D hard to call. Per the germline V gene, CDR1 is SGHTA and CDR2 is FQGNSA. The V and J ends lost 5 bases and 5 bases respectively, with 9 bases between them. The CDR3 spans 13 residues. This chain's CDR3 is CASSQRWNEKLFF. DNA for the CDR3: TGTGCCAGCAGCCAACGCTGGAATGAAAAACTGTTTTTT.

This chain joins TRBV11-2 and TRBJ2-7, with 11 bases that match TRBD2. Germline lookup yields CDR1 SGHAT and CDR2 FQNNGV. CDR3 size: 15 residues. The ends lost 5 bases at V and 3 bases at J; junction bases unmatched: 6. This CDR3 is CASSLGTSGFYEQYF. Here the CDR3 DNA reads TGTGCCAGCAGCCTAGGGACTAGCGGATTCTACGAGCAGTACTTC. Complete variable domain (other parts from reference TRBV11-2 and TRBJ2-7): EAGVAQSPRYKIIEKRQSVAFWCNPISGHATLYWYQQILGQGPKLLIQFQNNGVVDDSQLPKDRFSAERLKGVDSTLKIQPAKLEDSAVYLCASSLGTSGFYEQYFGPGTRLTVT.

This clonotype turned up a few times. The CDR3 DNA reads TGTGCCACCAGCAGAGGTAGCGGGAGGTACGAGCAGTACTTC. It yields the protein CATSRGSGRYEQYF. The rearrangement joins TRBV15 to TRBJ2-7; 10 bases are a match to TRBD2. The V gene end was trimmed by 1 base and the J gene end by 4 bases; junction bases not matched to a gene: 1. Germline CDR1 and CDR2: LNHNV and YYDKDF (reference sequence). This CDR3 has 14 amino acids.

This clonotype was recorded many times. This chain joins TRBV20-1 and TRBJ1-4; tentatively, D is TRBD1 (5 bases). The CDR3 runs to 13 residues. V was shortened by 6 bases and J by 7 bases, with 15 bases between the two germline ends. Germline CDR1 reads DFQATT; CDR2 reads SNEGSKA (reference sequence). The CDR3 here is CSAVATAGEKLFF. The CDR3, as DNA: TGCAGTGCCGTAGCGACAGCAGGTGAAAAACTGTTTTTT.

This clonotype was picked up many times. This sequence joins TRBV29-1 and TRBJ2-1, with D uncertain. The CDR3 runs to 12 residues. V was pared by 4 bases and J by 10 bases, with 14 bases between. The germline V gene has CDR1 SQVTM and CDR2 ANQGSEA. CDR3 amino acids: CSVGPGATEQFF. The CDR3 DNA sequence: TGCAGCGTTGGTCCGGGCGCTACAGAGCAGTTCTTC.

This clonotype was counted only a few times. The chain employs TRBV5-1 and TRBJ2-5; 8 nucleotides match TRBD2. CDR1 and CDR2 (germline): SGHRS, YFSETQ. V gave up 4 bases and J gave up 5 bases; unmatched junction bases: 7. CDR3 length: 14 residues. In nucleotides, the CDR3 is TGCGCCAGCAGCCCTGGGACTAGTCGGGAGACCCAGTACTTC. This sequence encodes CASSPGTSRETQYF.

This clonotype was picked up many times. The chain couples TRBV20-1 to TRBJ1-5; D not resolved. In germline, CDR1 is DFQATT, CDR2 SNEGSKA (reference sequence). Trimming took 1 base from V and 7 from J, leaving 11 bases between them. The CDR3 is 13 amino acids. Here the CDR3 reads CSARASTGQPQHF. CDR3 coding DNA: TGCAGTGCTAGAGCCTCGACGGGACAGCCCCAGCATTTT.

This clonotype was counted many times. The chain couples TRBV20-1 to TRBJ1-3; 11 bases are shared with TRBD1. With 0 bases clipped from V and 6 bases from J, the junction kept 7 bases outside the gene matches. The CDR3 totals 16 residues. From germline, CDR1 is DFQATT and CDR2 SNEGSKA (reference sequence). The CDR3 DNA follows: TGCAGTGCTAGAGATGCCCGGACAGGGGGCATAAACACCATATATTTT. It is translated as CSARDARTGGINTIYF.

The V gene is TRBV3-1, the J gene TRBJ2-1; tentative D call: TRBD1 (5 bases). CDR1 LGHDT and CDR2 YNNKEL come from the germline V gene (reference sequence). The CDR3 loop spans 14 amino acids. V lost 7 bases to trimming and J lost 5 bases, with 15 bases between them. CDR3 region: CASNQRAGNNEQFF. The CDR3 DNA reads TGTGCCAGCAACCAGAGAGCAGGGAACAATGAGCAGTTCTTC.

This clonotype was seen ten or more times. The chain recombines TRBV7-2 with TRBJ1-6, with D maybe TRBD1 (6 bases). Per the germline V gene, CDR1 is SGHTA and CDR2 is FQGNSA. Trimming removed 8 bases from V and 10 bases from J, with 18 bases in between. CDR3 size: 14 residues. CDR3 in DNA: TGTGCCAGCCGTAAAGGGGGGGCCGAGTCACCCCTCCACTTT. Amino acid sequence: CASRKGGAESPLHF.

This chain connects TRBV2 to TRBJ2-2; 7 positions match TRBD2. This CDR3 region has 13 residues. The germline V gene has CDR1 SNHLY and CDR2 FYNNEI. The junction had 2 bases not matched to a gene; V was cut back by 3 bases and J by 7 bases. The CDR3 nucleotides read TGTGCCAGCAGTGAGCGGGGGTTCGGGGAGCTGTTTTTT. Protein sequence: CASSERGFGELFF.

This clonotype has only a few counts. The chain uses TRBV27 and TRBJ2-2, with D unresolved. The germline V and J ends were trimmed by 7 bases and 4 bases, with 7 bases remaining between them. The CDR3 contains 12 residues. Germline CDR1 MNHEY, CDR2 SMNVEV (reference sequence). CDR3 sequence reads: CASKIFTGELFF. In nucleotides, the CDR3 is TGTGCCAGCAAAATCTTCACCGGGGAGCTGTTTTTT.

The CDR3 DNA reads as TGTGCCAGCAGTTTCCGCAGCAATCAGCCCCAGCATTTT. It is translated as CASSFRSNQPQHF. The gene calls are TRBV6-2 or TRBV6-3 and TRBJ1-5, with D hard to call. V shed 4 bases and J shed 1 base, with 5 bases lying between them. This CDR3 has 13 amino acids. The germline gives CDR1 MNHEY, CDR2 SVGEGT.

In its sample, this clonotype was seen many times. The rearrangement joins TRBV27 to TRBJ1-2; TRBD1 aligns across 11 bases. CDR1 is MNHEY and CDR2 is SMNVEV in the germline V gene (reference sequence). Germline trimming cut 3 bases from V and 7 bases from J; bases unmatched to any gene: 4. CDR3 length: 14 amino acids. The CDR3 spells CASSFRTGGIGYTF. The CDR3 DNA sequence: TGTGCCAGCAGTTTTAGGACAGGGGGCATTGGCTACACCTTC.

The V and J genes are TRBV14 and TRBJ2-3; TRBD2 matches 8 bases. V lost 4 bases, J lost 6 bases, and 9 bases stayed unmatched. This CDR3 has 15 residues. Germline lookup yields CDR1 SGHDN and CDR2 FVKESK. The CDR3 protein is CASSPTGGPVDTQYF. The CDR3 bases are TGTGCCAGCAGCCCTACGGGAGGGCCGGTGGATACGCAGTATTTT.

This clonotype was found many times. The J gene is TRBJ2-2, the V gene TRBV5-1, with 11 nucleotides matching TRBD1. The CDR3 is 15 residues long. With 4 bases clipped from V and 9 bases from J, the junction kept 8 bases outside the gene matches. Germline CDR1 SGHRS, CDR2 YFSETQ. The CDR3, as DNA: TGCGCCAGCAGCCCCCGGGACAGGGGGAGCAGGGAGCTGTTTTTT. Translated: CASSPRDRGSRELFF.

V and J are TRBV7-2 and TRBJ1-3; no clear D gene. Between the trimmed V and J ends, which lost 1 base and 1 base, there was a span of 11 bases. The CDR3 loop spans 16 amino acids. Looked up from germline, CDR1 is SGHTA and CDR2 is FQGNSA. CDR3 in DNA: TGTGCCAGCAGCTTAGGTTCGGCAGCTTCTGGAAACACCATATATTTT. Amino acid sequence: CASSLGSAASGNTIYF.